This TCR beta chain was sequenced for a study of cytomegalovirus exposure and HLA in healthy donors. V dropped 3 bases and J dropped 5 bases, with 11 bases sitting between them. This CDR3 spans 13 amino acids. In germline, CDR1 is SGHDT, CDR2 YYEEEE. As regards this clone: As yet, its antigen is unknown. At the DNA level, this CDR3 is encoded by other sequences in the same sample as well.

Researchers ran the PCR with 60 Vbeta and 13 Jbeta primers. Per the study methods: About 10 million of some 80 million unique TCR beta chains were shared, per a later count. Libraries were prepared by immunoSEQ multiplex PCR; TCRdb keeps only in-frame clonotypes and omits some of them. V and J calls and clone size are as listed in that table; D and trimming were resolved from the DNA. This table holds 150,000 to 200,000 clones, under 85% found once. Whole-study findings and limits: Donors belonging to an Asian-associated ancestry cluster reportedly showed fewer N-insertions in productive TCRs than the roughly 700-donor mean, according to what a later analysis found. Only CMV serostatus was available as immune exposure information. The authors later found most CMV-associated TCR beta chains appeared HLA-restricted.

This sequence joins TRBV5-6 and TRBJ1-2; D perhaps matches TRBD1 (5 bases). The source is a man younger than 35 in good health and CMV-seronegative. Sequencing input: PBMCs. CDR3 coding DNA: TGTGCCAGCAGCTCGGACAACAGTTATGGCTACACCTTC. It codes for CASSSDNSYGYTF.